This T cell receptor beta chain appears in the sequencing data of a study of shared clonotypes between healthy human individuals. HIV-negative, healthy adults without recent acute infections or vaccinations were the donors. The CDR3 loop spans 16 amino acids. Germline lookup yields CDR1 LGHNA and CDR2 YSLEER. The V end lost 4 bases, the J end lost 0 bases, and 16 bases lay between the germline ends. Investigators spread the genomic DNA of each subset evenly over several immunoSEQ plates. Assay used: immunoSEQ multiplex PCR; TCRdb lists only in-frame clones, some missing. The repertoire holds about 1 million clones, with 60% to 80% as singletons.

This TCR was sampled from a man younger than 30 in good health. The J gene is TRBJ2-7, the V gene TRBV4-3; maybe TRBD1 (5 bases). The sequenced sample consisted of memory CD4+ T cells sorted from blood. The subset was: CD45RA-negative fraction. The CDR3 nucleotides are TGCGCCAGCAGCCTAACTTGGGGCTATAGCTCCTACGAGCAGTACTTC. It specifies CASSLTWGYSSYEQYF.